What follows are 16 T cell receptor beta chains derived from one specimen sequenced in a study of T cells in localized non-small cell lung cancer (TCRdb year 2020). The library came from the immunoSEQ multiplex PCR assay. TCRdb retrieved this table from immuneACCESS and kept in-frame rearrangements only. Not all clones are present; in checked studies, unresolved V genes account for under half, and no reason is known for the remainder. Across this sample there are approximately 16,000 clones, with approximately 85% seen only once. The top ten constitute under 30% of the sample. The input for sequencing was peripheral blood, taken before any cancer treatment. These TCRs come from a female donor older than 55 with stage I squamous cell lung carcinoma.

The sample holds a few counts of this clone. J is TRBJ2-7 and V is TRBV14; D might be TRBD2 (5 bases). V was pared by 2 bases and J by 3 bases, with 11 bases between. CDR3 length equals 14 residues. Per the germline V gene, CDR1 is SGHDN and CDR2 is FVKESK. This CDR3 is CASSQRGRLYEQYF. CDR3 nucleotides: TGTGCCAGCAGCCAACGGGGAAGACTCTACGAGCAGTACTTC.

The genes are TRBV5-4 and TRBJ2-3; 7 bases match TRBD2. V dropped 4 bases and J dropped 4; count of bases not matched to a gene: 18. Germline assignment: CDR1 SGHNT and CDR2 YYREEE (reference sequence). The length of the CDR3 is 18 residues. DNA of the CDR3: TGTGCCAGCAGCCCCCCCCCTAGCGAGCGGGGTAGGGCAGATACGCAGTATTTT. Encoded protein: CASSPPPSERGRADTQYF.

The CDR3 loop is CASSHQSYRVRSTEAFF. The CDR3 nucleotides are TGCGCCAGCAGTCATCAATCGTACAGGGTGCGGAGCACTGAAGCTTTCTTT. The rearrangement joins TRBV23-1 to TRBJ1-1; the D gene is possibly TRBD1 (6 bases). TRBV23-1 counts as an open reading frame of uncertain function. The CDR3 loop spans 17 amino acids. V shed 3 bases and J shed 4 bases, with 21 bases lying between them.

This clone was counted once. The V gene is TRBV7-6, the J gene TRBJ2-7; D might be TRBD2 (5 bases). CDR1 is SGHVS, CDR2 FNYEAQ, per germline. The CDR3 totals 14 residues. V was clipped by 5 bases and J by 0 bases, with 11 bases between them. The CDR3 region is CASSPSGNSYEQYF. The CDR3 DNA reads TGTGCCAGCAGCCCATCGGGGAACTCCTACGAGCAGTACTTC.

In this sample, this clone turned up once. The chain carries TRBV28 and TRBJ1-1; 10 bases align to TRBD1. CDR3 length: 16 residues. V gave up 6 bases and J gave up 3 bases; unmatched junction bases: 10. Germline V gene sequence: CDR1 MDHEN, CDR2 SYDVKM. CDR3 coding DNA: TGTGCCAGCAGATCCGGGGACAGGGGACGATACACTGAAGCTTTCTTT. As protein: CASRSGDRGRYTEAFF.

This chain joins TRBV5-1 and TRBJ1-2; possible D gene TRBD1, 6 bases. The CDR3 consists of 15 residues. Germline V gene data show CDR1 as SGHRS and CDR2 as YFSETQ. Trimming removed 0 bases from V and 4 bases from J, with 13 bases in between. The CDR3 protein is CASSLGNRGSYGYTF. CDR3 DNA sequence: TGCGCCAGCAGCTTGGGTAATAGGGGGTCCTATGGCTACACCTTC.

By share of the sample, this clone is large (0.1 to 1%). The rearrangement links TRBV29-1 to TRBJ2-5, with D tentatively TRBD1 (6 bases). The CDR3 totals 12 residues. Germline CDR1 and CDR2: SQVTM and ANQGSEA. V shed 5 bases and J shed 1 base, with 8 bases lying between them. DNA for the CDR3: TGCAGCGTTCGGACAGTCCAAGAGACCCAGTACTTC. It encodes CSVRTVQETQYF.

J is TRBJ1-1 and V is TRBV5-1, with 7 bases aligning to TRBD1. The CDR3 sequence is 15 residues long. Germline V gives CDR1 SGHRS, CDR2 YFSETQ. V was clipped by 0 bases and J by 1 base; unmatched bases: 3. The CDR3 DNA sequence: TGCGCCAGCAGCTTGGAAGGGACAGCGAACACTGAAGCTTTCTTT. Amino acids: CASSLEGTANTEAFF.

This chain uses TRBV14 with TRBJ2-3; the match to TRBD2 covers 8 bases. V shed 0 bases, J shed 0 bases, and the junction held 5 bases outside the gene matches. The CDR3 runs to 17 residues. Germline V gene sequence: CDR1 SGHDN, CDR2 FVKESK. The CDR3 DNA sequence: TGTGCCAGCAGCCAAGATGAAGCGGGGGCTAGCACAGATACGCAGTATTTT. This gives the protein CASSQDEAGASTDTQYF.

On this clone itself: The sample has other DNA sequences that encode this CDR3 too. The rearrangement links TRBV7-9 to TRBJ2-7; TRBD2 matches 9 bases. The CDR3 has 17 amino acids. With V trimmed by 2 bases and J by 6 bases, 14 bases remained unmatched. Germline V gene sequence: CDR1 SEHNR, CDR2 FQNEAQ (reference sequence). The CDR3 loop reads CASSLRAGGLRNGEQYF. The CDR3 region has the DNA TGTGCCAGCAGCTTAAGGGCGGGGGGGCTCCGTAACGGCGAGCAGTACTTC.

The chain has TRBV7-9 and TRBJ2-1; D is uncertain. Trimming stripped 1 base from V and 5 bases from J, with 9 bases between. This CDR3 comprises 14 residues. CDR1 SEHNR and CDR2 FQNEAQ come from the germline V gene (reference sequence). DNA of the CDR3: TGTGCCAGCAGCTTAGATTCCCAACACAATGAGCAGTTCTTC. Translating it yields CASSLDSQHNEQFF.

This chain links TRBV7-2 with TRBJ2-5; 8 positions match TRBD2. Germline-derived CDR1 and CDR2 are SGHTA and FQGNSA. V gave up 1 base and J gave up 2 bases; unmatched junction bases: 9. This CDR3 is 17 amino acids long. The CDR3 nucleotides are TGTGCCAGCAGCTTAGTAGGAGCGGGAGTACCTCAAGAGACCCAGTACTTC. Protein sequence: CASSLVGAGVPQETQYF.

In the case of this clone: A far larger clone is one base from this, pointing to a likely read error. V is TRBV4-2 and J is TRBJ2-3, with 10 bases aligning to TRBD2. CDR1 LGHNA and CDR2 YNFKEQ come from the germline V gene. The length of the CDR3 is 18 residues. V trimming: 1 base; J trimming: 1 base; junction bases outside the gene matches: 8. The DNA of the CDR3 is TGTGCCAGCAGCCAAGCGGAGGCTAGCGGGGGCCGCACAGATACGCAGTATTTT. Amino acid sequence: CASSQAEASGGRTDTQYF.

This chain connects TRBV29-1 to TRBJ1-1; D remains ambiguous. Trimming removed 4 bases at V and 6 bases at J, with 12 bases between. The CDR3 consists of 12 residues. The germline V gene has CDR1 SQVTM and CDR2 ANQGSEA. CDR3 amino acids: CSVVTPNAEAFF. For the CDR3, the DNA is TGCAGCGTTGTAACACCTAACGCTGAAGCTTTCTTT.

CDR3 bases: TGTGCCTGGAGTGGAGGGAGGCATAGGTTATCGAACACCGGGGAGCTGTTTTTT. As protein: CAWSGGRHRLSNTGELFF. The chain uses TRBV30 and TRBJ2-2, with D maybe TRBD2 (6 bases). The ends were cut back, 1 base at V and 0 bases at J, with 18 bases in the middle. Germline V CDR1 and CDR2: GTSNPN, SVGIG (reference sequence). This CDR3 spans 18 amino acids. Combining the CDR3 with reference TRBV30 and TRBJ2-2 gives the whole variable domain SQTIHQWPATLVQPVGSPLSLECTVEGTSNPNLYWYRQAAGRGLQLLFYSVGIGQISSEVPQNLSASRPQDRQFILSSKKLLLSDSGFYLCAWSGGRHRLSNTGELFFGEGSRLTVL.

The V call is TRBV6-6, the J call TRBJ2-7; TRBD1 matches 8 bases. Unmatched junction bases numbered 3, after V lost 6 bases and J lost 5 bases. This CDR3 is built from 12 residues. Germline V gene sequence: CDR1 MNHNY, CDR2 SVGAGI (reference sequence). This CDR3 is CASRTGENEQYF. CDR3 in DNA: TGTGCCAGCAGGACAGGGGAGAACGAGCAGTACTTC.